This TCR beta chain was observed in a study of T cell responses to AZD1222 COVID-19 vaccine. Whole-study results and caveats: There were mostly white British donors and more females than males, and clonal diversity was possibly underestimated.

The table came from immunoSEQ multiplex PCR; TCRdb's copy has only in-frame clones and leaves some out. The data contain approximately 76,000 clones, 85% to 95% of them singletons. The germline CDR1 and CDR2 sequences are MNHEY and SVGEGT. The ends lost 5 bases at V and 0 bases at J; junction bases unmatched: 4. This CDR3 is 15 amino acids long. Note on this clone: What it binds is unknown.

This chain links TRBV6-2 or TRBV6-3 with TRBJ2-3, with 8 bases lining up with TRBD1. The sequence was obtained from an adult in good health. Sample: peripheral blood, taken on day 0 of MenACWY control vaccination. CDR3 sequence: CASSPWTGSTDTQYF. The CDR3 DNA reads TGTGCCAGCAGTCCCTGGACAGGGAGCACAGATACGCAGTATTTT.